This T cell receptor (beta chain) was profiled in a study of T cells in Graves' hyperthyroidism and ophthalmopathy. TCR beta CDR3 regions were amplified from RNA transcripts. HTBI primers were used for first-round RT-PCR of the TCR CDR3. TCRdb itself ran the multiplex PCR reads through MiXCR, one entry per CDR3 protein. This table has about 640,000 distinct CDR3 sequences, less than 25% appearing once. Germline V CDR1 and CDR2: MNHNS, SASEGT. The CDR3 totals 17 residues. V lost 1 base and J 5 bases, leaving 20 bases between the germline ends. This clonotype came up a few times. Ophthalmopathy patients showed a Clinical Activity Score of at least 3, NOSPECS grade of at least 4 and duration under 3 months. Patients showing uncontrolled infection, other autoimmune disease, pregnancy or lactation were ineligible.

Sequences were obtained from blood. This clonotype was obtained from a man younger than 40 with Graves' ophthalmopathy. The chain combines TRBV6-1 with TRBJ2-5, with D possibly being TRBD1 (6 bases). The CDR3 spells CASSEVGWDIPPETQYF. DNA of the CDR3: TGTGCCAGCAGTGAAGTAGGGTGGGACATACCTCCTGAGACCCAGTACTTC.